This T cell receptor (beta chain) was documented in a study of blood T cell repertoires in COVID-19. The germline CDR1 and CDR2 sequences are SGHRS and YFSETQ. The CDR3 is made up of 15 amino acids. J gave up 7 bases and V 0 bases, and 6 bases lay outside the gene matches. Profiled with immunoSEQ multiplex PCR; TCRdb holds only in-frame clones, not every one. The repertoire holds 280,000 or so clones, about four fifths seen once, with roughly 9.4% in the top ten. This TCR was sampled from a woman between 50 and 59 years old who had recovered from COVID-19. Sequencing was done on a sample of peripheral blood. The chain links TRBV5-1 to TRBJ2-7, with TRBD2 identical over 11 bases. CDR3: CASSLGLAGPEEQYF. The CDR3 DNA follows: TGCGCCAGCAGCTTGGGACTAGCGGGGCCTGAGGAGCAGTACTTC.